This entry concerns a single T cell receptor (beta chain). Its antigen is not identified. Data came from immunoSEQ multiplex PCR; TCRdb stores just in-frame clones and leaves some out. The sample holds about 11,000 clones, 75% to 85% seen once. These data are taken from a study of pediatric ulcerative colitis. Study-level points and caveats: Rectal repertoires separated controls, mild-moderate and acute severe colitis. Two rectal clonotypes were found only in ulcerative colitis patients, all of them. Repertoires came from total lymphocyte DNA, not specific subsets.

Trimming took off 4 bases at V and 0 bases at J, with 7 bases between the two ends. The germline gives CDR1 MNHNY, CDR2 SVGAGI (reference sequence). The CDR3 length is 13 residues. During colonoscopy, one to two rectal pinch biopsies were collected. The specimen sequenced was gut tissue. The rearrangement uses TRBV6-6 and TRBJ2-7; D gene ambiguous. This TCR was sampled from a girl between 5 and 17 years old who was a control in a study of pediatric ulcerative colitis. The chain's CDR3 is CASSLRHSYEQYF. The CDR3 coding sequence is TGTGCCAGCAGTTTAAGGCACTCCTACGAGCAGTACTTC.